One sample yielded the 25 T cell receptor beta chains listed below, sequenced in a study of CD8+ T cells in alopecia areata. The sequencing template was cDNA reverse transcribed from extracted RNA. The assay was immunoSEQ multiplex PCR, and TCRdb's table has in-frame clones only and misses some. The profile shows approximately 210,000 clones, roughly 40% of them singletons. Sample treatment: oral pan-JAK inhibitor, 5-10 mg twice daily. This specimen consisted of CD4+ T cells sorted from blood, obtained around week 36, from a patient treated with tofacitinib. Receptors were obtained from a human donor with alopecia areata.

The chain has TRBV5-1 and TRBJ1-2; D possibly corresponds to TRBD1 (5 bases). The CDR3 covers 15 residues. With 3 bases removed from V and 2 bases from J, the gap between germline ends came to 14 bases. Germline V gives CDR1 SGHRS, CDR2 YFSETQ. Here the CDR3 DNA reads TGCGCCAGCAGCTCCCAAGCGACAGCAAACTATGGCTACACCTTC. It is translated as CASSSQATANYGYTF.

The chain recombines TRBV5-1 with TRBJ2-1; D is possibly TRBD2 (6 bases). Germline V gene lookup returns CDR1 SGHRS and CDR2 YFSETQ. CDR3 size: 15 residues. The V end lost 4 bases, the J end lost 4 bases, and 15 bases lay between the germline ends. The CDR3 loop is CASSPVRGSYNEQFF. CDR3 nucleotide sequence: TGCGCCAGCAGCCCGGTCCGGGGGTCATACAATGAGCAGTTCTTC.

This clone was counted only a few times. The chain is built from TRBV28 and TRBJ1-6, with D possibly being TRBD1 (6 bases). Germline V gene sequence: CDR1 MDHEN, CDR2 SYDVKM. V lost 2 bases, J lost 7 bases, and 12 bases lay in between. The CDR3 has 15 amino acids. The DNA for the CDR3 is TGTGCCAGCAGTTTAAGGGGGATAAGGAATTCACCCCTCCACTTT. Its protein product is CASSLRGIRNSPLHF.

This chain connects TRBV28 to TRBJ2-7; no definite D call. The CDR3 extends over 13 amino acids. V was cut by 7 bases and J by 4 bases, with 14 bases left in between. Looked up from germline, CDR1 is MDHEN and CDR2 is SYDVKM. CDR3 sequence (DNA): TGTGCCAGCACCGCCAGCCGGCGGTACGAGCAGTACTTC. Encoded protein: CASTASRRYEQYF.

The chain uses TRBV4-2 and TRBJ2-5; D gene uncertain. CDR3 length: 14 residues. Germline-derived CDR1 and CDR2 are LGHNA and YNFKEQ. V lost 0 bases and J lost 5, with 10 bases in between. The CDR3 nucleotides read TGTGCCAGCAGCCAAGAGGCGGCAGCGGAGACCCAGTACTTC. The encoded protein is CASSQEAAAETQYF.

V is TRBV5-1 and J is TRBJ2-5; TRBD2 is a possible D gene (6 bases). This CDR3 comprises 14 residues. Trimming stripped 4 bases from V and 2 bases from J, with 12 bases between. Germline CDR1 reads SGHRS; CDR2 reads YFSETQ. The CDR3 sequence: CASSLGLNQETQYF. The CDR3 DNA reads TGCGCCAGCAGCCTGGGACTGAATCAAGAGACCCAGTACTTC.

The CDR3: CATSRAIAGQETQYF. The CDR3 bases are TGTGCCACCAGCAGAGCAATAGCGGGGCAAGAGACCCAGTACTTC. This rearrangement joins TRBV15 to TRBJ2-5; 8 nucleotides match TRBD2. The CDR3 runs 15 residues. Trimming at V came to 1 base and at J to 2 bases, leaving 3 bases not matched to a gene. Germline CDR1 and CDR2: LNHNV and YYDKDF (reference sequence).

The chain joins TRBV7-2 to TRBJ1-1; D is unresolved. The CDR3 sequence is 15 residues long. Germline loops: CDR1 SGHTA, CDR2 FQGNSA. V gave up 2 bases and J gave up 1 base, with 11 bases separating them. For the CDR3, the DNA is TGTGCCAGCAGCTTATCTGGGCAGAAGAACACTGAAGCTTTCTTT. Protein: CASSLSGQKNTEAFF.

This clone was seen a few times. The chain combines TRBV5-5 with TRBJ2-7, with D perhaps given as TRBD1 or TRBD2 (5 bases each). The length of the CDR3 is 15 residues. Trimming removed 0 bases at V and 6 bases at J, with 16 bases between. Germline values: CDR1 SGHKS, CDR2 YYEKEE (reference sequence). The chain's CDR3 is CASSLVGRTEGEQYF. The CDR3 DNA reads TGTGCCAGCAGCTTGGTGGGACGGACTGAGGGCGAGCAGTACTTC.

This clone has just a few counts. The rearrangement links TRBV4-3 to TRBJ2-1; D not certain. CDR3 size: 13 residues. Germline V gene sequence: CDR1 LGHNA, CDR2 YSLEER. V lost 1 base, J lost 5 bases, and 6 bases lay in between. The DNA of the CDR3 is TGCGCCAGCAGCCAAGTTATGAACAATGAGCAGTTCTTC. It is translated as CASSQVMNNEQFF.

This clone was counted only a few times. CDR3 DNA: TGCGCCAGCAGCCCGGTTCGTGGACCTGCTGGGGAGCAGTACTTC. Translation: CASSPVRGPAGEQYF. The chain links TRBV5-1 to TRBJ2-7; D ambiguous. CDR1 and CDR2 (germline): SGHRS, YFSETQ. The CDR3 has 15 amino acids. V was cut by 4 bases and J by 7 bases, with 21 bases left in between.

This sequence joins TRBV18 and TRBJ2-7; D unresolved. V was shortened by 3 bases and J by 5 bases, with 11 bases between the two germline ends. The germline V gene encodes CDR1 KGHSH and CDR2 LQKENI. The CDR3 is 13 residues long. CDR3: CASSPSPSHEQYF. The CDR3 DNA is TGTGCCAGCTCACCTTCCCCCTCTCACGAGCAGTACTTC.

There are a few counts of this clone. The genes are TRBV29-1 and TRBJ1-1; D is unclear. Per the germline V gene, CDR1 is SQVTM and CDR2 is ANQGSEA. V lost 6 bases, J lost 5 bases, and 16 bases lay in between. The CDR3 loop spans 13 amino acids. The CDR3: CSVTIGVGTEAFF. The CDR3 bases are TGCAGCGTGACGATCGGTGTTGGGACTGAAGCTTTCTTT. Filled out from reference TRBV29-1 and TRBJ1-1, the complete variable domain reads SAVISQKPSRDICQRGTSLTIQCQVDSQVTMMFWYRQQPGQSLTLIATANQGSEATYESGFVIDKFPISRPNLTFSTLTVSNMSPEDSSIYLCSVTIGVGTEAFFGQGTRLTVV.

The V call is TRBV18, the J call TRBJ2-5; perhaps TRBD2 as D (6 bases). The length of the CDR3 is 15 residues. The germline V gene has CDR1 KGHSH and CDR2 LQKENI. V was pared by 0 bases and J by 1 base, with 9 bases between. In DNA form, the CDR3 reads TGTGCCAGCTCACCACCCGGGGGATCCCAAGAGACCCAGTACTTC. Protein sequence: CASSPPGGSQETQYF.

J is TRBJ2-3 and V is TRBV15; 8 bases map to TRBD1. The CDR3 spans 16 residues. From germline, CDR1 is LNHNV and CDR2 YYDKDF (reference sequence). Trimming took 0 bases from V and 3 from J; bases not matched to a gene: 5. In DNA form, the CDR3 reads TGTGCCACCAGCAGAGATCCAGGGGGCGCAACAGATACGCAGTATTTT. Translating it yields CATSRDPGGATDTQYF. The variable domain in full, completed from reference TRBV15 and TRBJ2-3, reads DAMVIQNPRYQVTQFGKPVTLSCSQTLNHNVMYWYQQKSSQAPKLLFHYYDKDFNNEADTPDNFQSRRPNTSFCFLDIRSPGLGDTAMYLCATSRDPGGATDTQYFGPGTRLTVL.

This chain uses TRBV28 with TRBJ2-1, with TRBD2 as a possible D gene (6 bases). The CDR3 loop spans 16 amino acids. Between the trimmed V and J ends, which lost 5 bases and 2 bases, there was a span of 16 bases. Germline lookup yields CDR1 MDHEN and CDR2 SYDVKM. CDR3 in DNA: TGTGCCAGCAGTCTTCGTGGTAGCGGAACCTACAATGAGCAGTTCTTC. The encoded protein is CASSLRGSGTYNEQFF.

The chain joins TRBV11-2 to TRBJ2-4; TRBD2 aligns across 7 bases. V shed 8 bases, J shed 7 bases, and the junction held 11 bases outside the gene matches. This CDR3 contains 14 residues. Per the germline V gene, CDR1 is SGHAT and CDR2 is FQNNGV. This chain's CDR3 is CASGRRGESNIQYF. The CDR3 coding sequence is TGTGCCAGCGGCCGACGGGGGGAGAGCAACATTCAGTACTTC.

This clone was observed a few times. The rearrangement links TRBV21-1 to TRBJ2-7; the D call TRBD2 from the table was never checked on the DNA. TRBV21-1 is a documented pseudogene. CDR3 length equals 16 residues. CDR3 nucleotides: TGTGCCAGCAGCAGGGGACTAGCGGGAGGCTCCTACGAGCAGTACTTC. Translating gives CASSRGLAGGSYEQYF.

The CDR3 sequence is CASSQGGLGQGFSGYTF. As DNA, the CDR3 is TGCGCCAGCAGCCAAGGTGGTTTGGGACAGGGTTTCTCTGGCTACACCTTC. This chain links TRBV4-1 with TRBJ1-2; 9 bases line up with TRBD1. There are 17 residues in the CDR3. Germline loops: CDR1 MGHRA, CDR2 YSYEKL. V lost 1 base, J lost 7 bases, and 13 bases stayed unmatched.

This clone was counted only a few times. This sequence joins TRBV6-5 and TRBJ2-2, with 10 positions matching TRBD2. Germline assignment: CDR1 MNHEY and CDR2 SVGAGI. There are 14 residues in the CDR3. CDR3 region: CAAGLAGESGELFF. CDR3 sequence (DNA): TGTGCAGCGGGGCTAGCGGGAGAATCCGGGGAGCTGTTTTTT.

The gene calls are TRBV20-1 and TRBJ2-5; D unresolved. This CDR3 has 11 residues. In germline, CDR1 is DFQATT, CDR2 SNEGSKA (reference sequence). Trimming left V 3 bases short and J 4 bases short, with 6 bases between. This CDR3 is CSASLPETQYF. In DNA, the CDR3 is TGCAGTGCTAGTCTGCCAGAGACCCAGTACTTC.

This clone has only a few counts. The V and J genes are TRBV29-1 and TRBJ1-2; D is ambiguous. In germline, CDR1 is SQVTM, CDR2 ANQGSEA. This CDR3 contains 12 residues. V was trimmed by 4 bases and J by 8 bases, leaving 14 bases between them. CDR3 nucleotide sequence: TGCAGCGTTGGGGGTGAGACGCGGGGCTACACCTTC. This translates into CSVGGETRGYTF.

The chain couples TRBV30 to TRBJ1-5, with 7 bases matching TRBD1. This CDR3 has 17 residues. Germline CDR1 GTSNPN, CDR2 SVGIG (reference sequence). V was clipped by 4 bases and J by 1 base; unmatched bases: 13. The CDR3 DNA sequence: TGTGCCTGGACACCTTCCCCGACAGGGTTAAGCAATCAGCCCCAGCATTTT. Translation: CAWTPSPTGLSNQPQHF.

This clone has a handful of counts. This rearrangement joins TRBV7-8 to TRBJ2-1; D remains unclear. V lost 0 bases, J lost 5 bases, and 11 bases lay in between. There are 15 residues in the CDR3. The germline CDR1 and CDR2 sequences are SGHVS and FQNEAQ. CDR3 DNA sequence: TGTGCCAGCAGCTTAGCGGTGGCAGCTAACAATGAGCAGTTCTTC. Its protein is CASSLAVAANNEQFF.

The chain carries TRBV2 and TRBJ1-1; 8 positions agree with TRBD1. The CDR3 has 12 residues. From germline, CDR1 is SNHLY and CDR2 FYNNEI. V gave up 7 bases and J gave up 9 bases; unmatched junction bases: 7. CDR3 bases: TGTGCCAGCACCCAGGACAGGGATCAAGCTTTCTTT. It codes for CASTQDRDQAFF. Drawing the rest from reference TRBV2 and TRBJ1-1, the complete variable domain is EPEVTQTPSHQVTQMGQEVILRCVPISNHLYFYWYRQILGQKVEFLVSFYNNEISEKSEIFDDQFSVERPDGSNFTLKIRSTKLEDSAMYFCASTQDRDQAFFGQGTRLTVV.